Below are 32 T cell receptor beta chains sequenced from a single sample in a study of shared clonotypes between healthy human individuals. CD45RO-negative, CCR7-selected cells formed the naive CD8 fraction, which excluded terminally differentiated effector memory CD45RA+ cells. Only in-frame clones appear in the TCRdb table, and some are missing; sequencing was by immunoSEQ multiplex PCR. The sample lists over 2,000,000 clones, 80% to 95% occurring once. The material sequenced was naive CD8+ T cells from PBMCs. All receptors come from a man younger than 30 in good health. Some clones in this sample may be carry-over from other donors' samples.

The chain uses TRBV7-9 and TRBJ2-7, with D hard to call. V lost 4 bases and J lost 6, with 13 bases in between. The CDR3 contains 13 residues. Germline CDR1 reads SEHNR; CDR2 reads FQNEAQ (reference sequence). The CDR3 region is CASSSDRTGEQYF. The CDR3 DNA sequence: TGTGCCAGCAGCTCCGACCGGACGGGCGAGCAGTACTTC.

CDR3 DNA sequence: TGTGCCAGCAGCCTAATAGCGGGACTTAGCACAGATACGCAGTATTTT. Translated, it gives CASSLIAGLSTDTQYF. The chain joins TRBV4-2 to TRBJ2-3; TRBD2 agrees at 8 bases. Germline V gives CDR1 LGHNA, CDR2 YNFKEQ. Trimming took 4 bases from V and 0 from J; bases not matched to a gene: 6. This CDR3 region has 16 residues.

The chain employs TRBV7-9 and TRBJ2-1; D not resolved. In germline, CDR1 is SEHNR, CDR2 FQNEAQ (reference sequence). V lost 0 bases, J lost 2 bases, and 8 bases lay in between. The CDR3 sequence is 15 residues long. The CDR3 DNA sequence: TGTGCCAGCAGCTTAGCGGATGTCACCTACAATGAGCAGTTCTTC. This translates into CASSLADVTYNEQFF.

The chain recombines TRBV28 with TRBJ2-7; no clear D. The CDR3 extends over 15 amino acids. Germline V gives CDR1 MDHEN, CDR2 SYDVKM. V shed 6 bases and J shed 3 bases, with 18 bases lying between them. In nucleotides, the CDR3 is TGTGCCAGCAGCCAACCTCAGGAGACTCACTACGAGCAGTACTTC. Protein product: CASSQPQETHYEQYF.

This clone was detected once. The junction departs from germline at one end; a sequencing error may be responsible. V gene TRBV10-3 combines with J gene TRBJ1-2; D is ambiguous. CDR3 size: 9 residues. Germline CDR1 and CDR2: ENHRY and SYGVKD. This chain's CDR3 is CAITQYTAF. CDR3 nucleotide sequence: TGTGCCATCACCCAATACACGGCCTTC.

This clone was observed a single time. This chain joins TRBV2 and TRBJ2-7, with TRBD2 matching over 8 bases. The CDR3 is made up of 13 amino acids. CDR1 is SNHLY and CDR2 is FYNNEI in the germline V gene. The V gene end was trimmed by 8 bases and the J gene end by 1 base; junction bases not matched to a gene: 4. CDR3 coding DNA: TGTGCCAGCGGGACTAGAGTTTCCTACGAGCAGTACTTC. As protein: CASGTRVSYEQYF.

The chain employs TRBV7-9 and TRBJ1-3; possibly TRBD1 for D (6 bases). CDR3 length: 15 amino acids. Germline loops: CDR1 SEHNR, CDR2 FQNEAQ (reference sequence). The V gene lost 6 bases and the J gene lost 6 bases, with 18 bases spanning the gap. Here the CDR3 DNA reads TGTGCCAGCAGATTCGAGGGGGGGCTTGCAAACACCATATATTTT. Its protein product is CASRFEGGLANTIYF.

The genes are TRBV7-9 and TRBJ1-3; the D gene is possibly TRBD1 (6 bases). Trimming cost V 4 bases and J 0 bases, with 13 bases left between them. In germline, CDR1 is SEHNR, CDR2 FQNEAQ (reference sequence). This CDR3 comprises 16 residues. DNA for the CDR3: TGTGCCAGCAGCTCCGGACAGTCAAGCTCTGGAAACACCATATATTTT. Its translation is CASSSGQSSSGNTIYF.

The chain links TRBV9 to TRBJ2-2; D might be TRBD1 or TRBD2, each matching 6 bases. CDR1 and CDR2 (germline): SGDLS, YYNGEE. This CDR3 has 15 amino acids. Trimming pared 2 bases from V and 5 bases from J, leaving 13 bases between. CDR3 in amino acids: CASSVARGRTGELFF. The CDR3 coding sequence is TGTGCCAGCAGCGTGGCCCGGGGGCGGACCGGGGAGCTGTTTTTT.

Only a few counts were recorded for this clone. Other DNA sequences in this specimen translate into the identical CDR3. The chain combines TRBV6-5 with TRBJ1-1; D is unresolved. The CDR3 totals 14 residues. Germline V gene lookup returns CDR1 MNHEY and CDR2 SVGAGI. V was pared by 0 bases and J by 1 base, with 6 bases between. The chain's CDR3 is CASSYSAGNTEAFF. The DNA of the CDR3 is TGTGCCAGCAGTTACTCGGCAGGGAACACTGAAGCTTTCTTT.

This clone was recorded once. This CDR3 is CASSPGDSSNYGYTF. The CDR3, as DNA: TGTGCCAGCAGCCCAGGGGACAGTTCTAACTATGGCTACACCTTC. This chain links TRBV9 with TRBJ1-2; 7 bases line up with TRBD1. Germline V gene sequence: CDR1 SGDLS, CDR2 YYNGEE. Trimming at V came to 4 bases and at J to 0 bases, leaving 6 bases not matched to a gene. This CDR3 spans 15 amino acids.

V gene TRBV7-9 combines with J gene TRBJ2-7; no firm D call. V gave up 2 bases and J gave up 3 bases, with 5 bases separating them. Germline V gives CDR1 SEHNR, CDR2 FQNEAQ (reference sequence). This CDR3 is 12 amino acids long. DNA of the CDR3: TGTGCCAGCAGCTTATACCACTACGAGCAGTACTTC. It specifies CASSLYHYEQYF.

The gene calls are TRBV7-9 and TRBJ2-7; D call uncertain. V was pared by 5 bases and J by 2 bases, with 7 bases between. This CDR3 contains 12 residues. Germline CDR1 and CDR2: SEHNR and FQNEAQ (reference sequence). The CDR3 protein is CASSTDAYEQYF. CDR3 nucleotides: TGTGCCAGCAGCACGGACGCCTACGAGCAGTACTTC.

This chain joins TRBV5-6 and TRBJ1-4; D ambiguous. V was trimmed by 4 bases and J by 4 bases, leaving 14 bases between them. This CDR3 region has 15 residues. CDR1 and CDR2 (germline): SGHDT, YYEEEE. CDR3 DNA: TGTGCCAGCAGCGCCTCGCCGCGAAGTAATGAAAAACTGTTTTTT. It encodes CASSASPRSNEKLFF.

This chain joins TRBV5-6 and TRBJ1-5; weak D call: TRBD1 (6 bases). The V and J ends lost 2 bases and 9 bases respectively, with 18 bases between them. Germline lookup yields CDR1 SGHDT and CDR2 YYEEEE. This CDR3 is built from 15 residues. The CDR3 nucleotides are TGTGCCAGCAGCTTCTACAGGGACTATTTGCGGCCCCAGCATTTT. Translation: CASSFYRDYLRPQHF.

This sequence joins TRBV7-9 and TRBJ2-7, with D perhaps matching TRBD2 (6 bases). The CDR3 loop spans 15 amino acids. The V end was cut by 5 bases, the J end by 4 bases, with 18 bases between. The germline V gene encodes CDR1 SEHNR and CDR2 FQNEAQ (reference sequence). The CDR3 DNA follows: TGTGCCAGCAGCCCGGGACTCTTCCTCGGATACGAGCAGTACTTC. This sequence encodes CASSPGLFLGYEQYF.

This rearrangement joins TRBV28 to TRBJ2-7; 9 bases line up with TRBD2. Germline trimming cut 6 bases from V and 4 bases from J; bases unmatched to any gene: 4. Germline V lookup: CDR1 MDHEN, CDR2 SYDVKM. This CDR3 spans 13 amino acids. In DNA form, the CDR3 reads TGTGCCAGCAGGGCTAGCGGGACTTACGAGCAGTACTTC. Translation gives CASRASGTYEQYF.

The chain joins TRBV4-3 to TRBJ1-4; 7 nucleotides agree with TRBD1. Germline lookup yields CDR1 LGHNA and CDR2 YSLEER. CDR3 length: 15 amino acids. The V gene end was trimmed by 0 bases and the J gene end by 10 bases; junction bases not matched to a gene: 8. The CDR3, as DNA: TGCGCCAGCAGCCAAGATGAGGGGACAGAGGGAAAACTGTTTTTT. Protein sequence: CASSQDEGTEGKLFF.

This chain links TRBV7-9 with TRBJ1-1, with D unresolved. Trimming pared 3 bases from V and 0 bases from J, leaving 8 bases between. The CDR3 runs 14 residues. From germline, CDR1 is SEHNR and CDR2 FQNEAQ (reference sequence). DNA for the CDR3: TGTGCCAGCAGCTTCGTAGGGATGAACACTGAAGCTTTCTTT. Protein: CASSFVGMNTEAFF.

This chain connects TRBV9 to TRBJ2-7; tentatively, D is TRBD2 (5 bases). The CDR3 is 15 amino acids. The V end was cut by 0 bases, the J end by 3 bases, with 13 bases between. Germline CDR1 SGDLS, CDR2 YYNGEE. CDR3 DNA: TGTGCCAGCAGCGTAGGGAGGTCTGACCTCTACGAGCAGTACTTC. Translated, it gives CASSVGRSDLYEQYF.

The chain is built from TRBV28 and TRBJ1-1; 7 bases match TRBD1. The CDR3 extends over 15 amino acids. Germline CDR1 MDHEN, CDR2 SYDVKM. Trimming at V came to 5 bases and at J to 1 base, leaving 7 bases not matched to a gene. This CDR3 is CASSPPRGANTEAFF. Written as DNA, the CDR3 is TGTGCCAGCAGTCCCCCCAGGGGGGCGAACACTGAAGCTTTCTTT.

The CDR3 region is CASSLDWGALGNTIYF. The CDR3 bases are TGCGCCAGCAGCCTCGATTGGGGGGCGCTTGGAAACACCATATATTTT. This rearrangement joins TRBV5-1 to TRBJ1-3; perhaps TRBD1 as D (6 bases). This CDR3 comprises 16 residues. The V end was cut by 4 bases, the J end by 3 bases, with 17 bases between. Germline V gene lookup returns CDR1 SGHRS and CDR2 YFSETQ.

The chain uses TRBV6-5 and TRBJ2-2; D is ambiguous. Germline-derived CDR1 and CDR2 are MNHEY and SVGAGI. CDR3 size: 14 residues. Trimming left V 0 bases short and J 6 bases short, with 8 bases between. CDR3 sequence reads: CASSYSRLPGELFF. The CDR3, as DNA: TGTGCCAGCAGTTACTCTAGGCTCCCCGGGGAGCTGTTTTTT.

This sequence joins TRBV7-7 and TRBJ2-3; 10 bases fit TRBD2. Germline V gives CDR1 SSHAT, CDR2 FNYEAQ (reference sequence). The V segment lost 5 bases and the J segment 5 bases; nucleotides outside the gene matches: 7. The CDR3 runs to 15 residues. CDR3 coding DNA: TGTGCCAGCAGCCCACGGACTAGCGGTTTAGATACGCAGTATTTT. The encoded protein is CASSPRTSGLDTQYF.

The V and J genes are TRBV27 and TRBJ2-1; 9 bases are shared with TRBD2. The CDR3 consists of 15 residues. V lost 3 bases and J lost 8; bases outside the gene matches: 8. Per the germline V gene, CDR1 is MNHEY and CDR2 is SMNVEV (reference sequence). The chain's CDR3 is CASSFGLAGKYEQFF. Here the CDR3 DNA reads TGTGCCAGCAGTTTCGGGCTAGCGGGAAAGTATGAGCAGTTCTTC.

This chain uses TRBV7-9 with TRBJ2-7; TRBD2 matches at 7 bases. The CDR3 covers 15 residues. V shed 5 bases and J 6 bases; nucleotides not matched to a gene: 13. The germline V gene encodes CDR1 SEHNR and CDR2 FQNEAQ (reference sequence). CDR3 residues: CASSPAEREFPEQYF. As DNA, the CDR3 is TGTGCCAGCAGCCCGGCAGAGCGGGAATTCCCCGAGCAGTACTTC.

The chain recombines TRBV27 with TRBJ2-3; TRBD1 might be the D (5 bases). The CDR3 loop spans 15 amino acids. The V end was cut by 0 bases, the J end by 4 bases, with 11 bases between. From germline, CDR1 is MNHEY and CDR2 SMNVEV (reference sequence). As DNA, the CDR3 is TGTGCCAGCAGTTTATCGGCAGGGCTGGCAGATACGCAGTATTTT. Protein sequence: CASSLSAGLADTQYF.

J is TRBJ1-2 and V is TRBV5-1; the D gene is possibly TRBD1 (5 bases). From germline, CDR1 is SGHRS and CDR2 YFSETQ. This CDR3 has 12 residues. Trimming removed 5 bases from V and 6 bases from J, with 11 bases in between. The CDR3 spells CASREGSDGYTF. CDR3 DNA sequence: TGCGCCAGCAGGGAGGGGTCGGATGGCTACACCTTC.

In this sample, this clone turned up once. The gene calls are TRBV4-3 and TRBJ2-1; D is tentatively TRBD1 or TRBD2 (5 bases each). Germline CDR1 reads LGHNA; CDR2 reads YSLEER. V was trimmed by 3 bases and J by 7 bases, leaving 16 bases between them. This CDR3 contains 15 residues. In nucleotides, the CDR3 is TGCGCCAGCAGCCAGGGGACCGGGTCTCCAAATGAGCAGTTCTTC. Protein: CASSQGTGSPNEQFF.

V gene TRBV4-1 combines with J gene TRBJ1-5, with 10 bases lining up with TRBD1. CDR1 is MGHRA and CDR2 is YSYEKL in the germline V gene. Losses at the gene ends were 0 bases for V and 8 bases for J; bases not matched to a gene: 13. This CDR3 contains 18 residues. DNA of the CDR3: TGCGCCAGCAGCCAAGAAAGAGGGGACAGGGGCTTTTCAGAGCCCCAGCATTTT. Protein: CASSQERGDRGFSEPQHF.

The V and J genes are TRBV5-1 and TRBJ2-7; D is ambiguous. The CDR3 covers 14 residues. The V gene's germline CDR1 is SGHRS and CDR2 YFSETQ. V was pared by 0 bases and J by 1 base, with 8 bases between. The CDR3 loop reads CASSLDFSSYEQYF. In nucleotides, the CDR3 is TGCGCCAGCAGCTTGGATTTCAGTTCCTACGAGCAGTACTTC.

This rearrangement joins TRBV7-9 to TRBJ1-6; no definite D call. Germline CDR1 and CDR2: SEHNR and FQNEAQ (reference sequence). Trimming stripped 8 bases from V and 6 bases from J, with 14 bases between. CDR3 length: 14 amino acids. The CDR3 DNA sequence: TGTGCCAGCGGCGACGGAGGTCTTAATTCACCCCTCCACTTT. This translates into CASGDGGLNSPLHF.